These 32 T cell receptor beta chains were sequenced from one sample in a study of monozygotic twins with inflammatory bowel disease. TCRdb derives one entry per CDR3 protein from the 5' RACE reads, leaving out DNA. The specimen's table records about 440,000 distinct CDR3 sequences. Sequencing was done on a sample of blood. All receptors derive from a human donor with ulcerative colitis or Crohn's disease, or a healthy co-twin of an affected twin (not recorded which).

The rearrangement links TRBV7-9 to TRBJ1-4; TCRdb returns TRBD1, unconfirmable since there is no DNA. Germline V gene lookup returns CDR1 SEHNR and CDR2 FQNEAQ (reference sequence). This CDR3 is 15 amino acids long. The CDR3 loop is CASSVSPLANEKLFF.

The chain's CDR3 is CASSLVGLNYGYTF. The J gene is TRBJ1-2, the V gene TRBV7-2. The CDR3 loop spans 14 amino acids. Germline-derived CDR1 and CDR2 are SGHTA and FQGNSA.

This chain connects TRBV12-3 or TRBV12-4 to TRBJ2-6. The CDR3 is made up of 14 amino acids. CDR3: CASTESSGANVLTF.

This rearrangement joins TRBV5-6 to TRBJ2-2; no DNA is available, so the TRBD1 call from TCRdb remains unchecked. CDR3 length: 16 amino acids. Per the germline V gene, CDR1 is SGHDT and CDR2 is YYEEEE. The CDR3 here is CASSLDGTGGTGELFF.

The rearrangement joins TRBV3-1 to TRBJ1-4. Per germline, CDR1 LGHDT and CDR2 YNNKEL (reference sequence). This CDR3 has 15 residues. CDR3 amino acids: CASSVQRATNEKLFF.

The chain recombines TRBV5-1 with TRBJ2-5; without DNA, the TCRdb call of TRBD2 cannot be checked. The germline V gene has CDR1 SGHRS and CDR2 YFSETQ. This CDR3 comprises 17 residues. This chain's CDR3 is CASSLWFGAGGQETQYF.

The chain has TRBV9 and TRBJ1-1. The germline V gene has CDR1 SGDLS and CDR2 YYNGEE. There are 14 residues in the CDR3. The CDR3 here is CASSVGPGLTEAFF. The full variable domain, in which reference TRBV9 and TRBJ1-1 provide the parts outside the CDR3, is DSGVTQTPKHLITATGQRVTLRCSPRSGDLSVYWYQQSLDQGLQFLIQYYNGEERAKGNILERFSAQQFPDLHSELNLSSLELGDSALYFCASSVGPGLTEAFFGQGTRLTVV.

CDR3 amino acids: CASSLNGLAVDTQYF. The chain employs TRBV9 and TRBJ2-3. CDR1 is SGDLS, CDR2 YYNGEE, per germline. This CDR3 has 15 residues.

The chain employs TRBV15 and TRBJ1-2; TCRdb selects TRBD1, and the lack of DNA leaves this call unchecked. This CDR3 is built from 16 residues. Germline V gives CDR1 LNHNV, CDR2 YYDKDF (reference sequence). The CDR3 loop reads CATSRDPTGGHYGYTF.

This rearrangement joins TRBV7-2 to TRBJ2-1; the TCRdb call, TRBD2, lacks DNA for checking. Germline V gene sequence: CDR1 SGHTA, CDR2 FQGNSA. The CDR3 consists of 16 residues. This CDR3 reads CASSAFGLAYDNEQFF.

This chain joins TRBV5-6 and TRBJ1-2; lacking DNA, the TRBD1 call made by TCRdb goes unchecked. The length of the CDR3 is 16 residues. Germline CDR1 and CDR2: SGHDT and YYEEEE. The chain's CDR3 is CASSLRRTGTAYGYTF.

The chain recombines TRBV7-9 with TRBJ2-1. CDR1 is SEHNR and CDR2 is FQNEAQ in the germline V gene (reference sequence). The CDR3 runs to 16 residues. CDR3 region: CASSRQYLLSYNEQFF.

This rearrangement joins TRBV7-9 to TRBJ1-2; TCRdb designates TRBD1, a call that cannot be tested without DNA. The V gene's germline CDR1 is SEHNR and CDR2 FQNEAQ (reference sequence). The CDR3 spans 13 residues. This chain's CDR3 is CASSWDSSYGCTF.

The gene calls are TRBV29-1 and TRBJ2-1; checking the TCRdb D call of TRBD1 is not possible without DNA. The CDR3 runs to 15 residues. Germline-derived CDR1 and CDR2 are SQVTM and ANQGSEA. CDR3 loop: CSVSGGGGDHNEQFF.

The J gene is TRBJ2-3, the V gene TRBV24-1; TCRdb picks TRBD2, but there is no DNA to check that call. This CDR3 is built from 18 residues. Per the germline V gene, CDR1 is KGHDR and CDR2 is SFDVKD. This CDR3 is CATQGIAGGPGGTDTQYF.

This CDR3 reads CATSSQGQGEQYF. V and J are TRBV15 and TRBJ2-7; TCRdb reports TRBD1, a call that lacks DNA to check it against. This CDR3 contains 13 residues. Germline V CDR1 and CDR2: LNHNV, YYDKDF (reference sequence).

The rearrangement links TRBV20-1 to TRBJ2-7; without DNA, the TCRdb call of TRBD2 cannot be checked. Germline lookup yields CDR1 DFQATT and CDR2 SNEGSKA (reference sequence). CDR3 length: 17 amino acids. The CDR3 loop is CSARGTVAGGPLYEQYF.

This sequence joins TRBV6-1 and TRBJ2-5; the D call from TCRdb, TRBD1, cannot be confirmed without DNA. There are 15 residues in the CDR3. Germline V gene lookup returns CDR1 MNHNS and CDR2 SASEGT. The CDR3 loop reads CASALGTAQRETQYF.

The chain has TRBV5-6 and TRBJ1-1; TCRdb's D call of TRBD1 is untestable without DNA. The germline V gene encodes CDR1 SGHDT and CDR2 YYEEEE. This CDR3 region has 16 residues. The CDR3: CASSLGTGFLNTEAFF.

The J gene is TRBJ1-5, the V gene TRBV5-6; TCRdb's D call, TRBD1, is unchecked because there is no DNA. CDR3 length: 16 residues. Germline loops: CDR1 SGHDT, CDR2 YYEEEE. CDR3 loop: CASREQGARSNQPQHF. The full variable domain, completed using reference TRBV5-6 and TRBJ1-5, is DAGVTQSPTHLIKTRGQQVTLRCSPKSGHDTVSWYQQALGQGPQFIFQYYEEEERQRGNFPDRFSGHQFPNYSSELNVNALLLGDSALYLCASREQGARSNQPQHFGDGTRLSIL.

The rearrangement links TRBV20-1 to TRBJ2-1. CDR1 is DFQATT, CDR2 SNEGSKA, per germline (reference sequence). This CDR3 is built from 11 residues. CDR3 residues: CSANDVNEQFF.

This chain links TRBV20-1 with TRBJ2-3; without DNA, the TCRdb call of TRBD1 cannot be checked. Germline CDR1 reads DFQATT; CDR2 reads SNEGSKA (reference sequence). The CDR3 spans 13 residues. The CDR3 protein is CSASRPGQDTQYF.

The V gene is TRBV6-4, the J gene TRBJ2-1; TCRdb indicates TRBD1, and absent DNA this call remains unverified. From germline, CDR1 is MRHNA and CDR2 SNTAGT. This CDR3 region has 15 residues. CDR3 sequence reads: CASSESGTGGGEQFF.

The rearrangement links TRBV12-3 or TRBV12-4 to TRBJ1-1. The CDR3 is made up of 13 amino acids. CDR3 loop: CASTWTGNTEAFF.

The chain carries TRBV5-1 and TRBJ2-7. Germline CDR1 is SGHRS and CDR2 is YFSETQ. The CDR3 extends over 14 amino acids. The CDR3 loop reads CASSLVSFMGEQYF.

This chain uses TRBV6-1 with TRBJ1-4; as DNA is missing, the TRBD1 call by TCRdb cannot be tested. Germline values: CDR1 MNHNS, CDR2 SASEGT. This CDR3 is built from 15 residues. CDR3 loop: CASSEARGPNEKLFF.

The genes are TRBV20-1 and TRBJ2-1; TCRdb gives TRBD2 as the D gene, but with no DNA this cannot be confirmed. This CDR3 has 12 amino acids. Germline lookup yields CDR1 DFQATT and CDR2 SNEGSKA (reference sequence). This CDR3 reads CSTGTSGDEQFF.

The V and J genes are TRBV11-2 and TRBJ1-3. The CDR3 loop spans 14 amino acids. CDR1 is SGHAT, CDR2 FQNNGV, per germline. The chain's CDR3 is CASSLDFGGRTIYF.

The CDR3 loop is CSVVVAWRTEAFF. The genes are TRBV29-1 and TRBJ1-1. The germline V gene encodes CDR1 SQVTM and CDR2 ANQGSEA. The CDR3 is 13 residues long.

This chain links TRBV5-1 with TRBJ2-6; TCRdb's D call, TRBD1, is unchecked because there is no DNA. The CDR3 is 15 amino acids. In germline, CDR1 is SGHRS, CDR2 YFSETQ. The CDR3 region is CASSAGGSGANVLTF.

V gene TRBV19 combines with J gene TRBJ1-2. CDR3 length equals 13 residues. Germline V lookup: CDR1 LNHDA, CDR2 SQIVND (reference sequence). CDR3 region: CASMGFGAYGYTF.

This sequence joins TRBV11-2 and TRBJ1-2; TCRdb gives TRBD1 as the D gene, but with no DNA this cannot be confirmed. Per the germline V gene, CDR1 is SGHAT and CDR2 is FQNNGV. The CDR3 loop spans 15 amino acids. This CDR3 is CASSPNRGQNYGYTF.